A single sample is the source of the 25 T cell receptor beta chains below, sequenced in a study of CD8 T cells in Susac syndrome. With random hexamers, roughly 0.5 to 1 ug RNA was reverse transcribed. TCRdb reprocessed the immunoSEQ multiplex PCR reads via MiXCR and lists one record per CDR3 protein. In the table there are 120,000 or so distinct CDR3 sequences, less than 95% of which are singletons. The source material was CD4+ T cells from PBMCs. All receptors derive from a human donor in good health.

The V and J genes are TRBV4-2 and TRBJ2-2; 8 nucleotides line up with TRBD1. The CDR3 contains 16 residues. Germline CDR1 and CDR2: LGHNA and YNFKEQ. Trimming cost V 3 bases and J 5 bases; bases outside gene matches: 8. The CDR3 DNA follows: TGTGCCAGCAGCCAGGATCAGGGGGCTGGAACCGGGGAGCTGTTTTTT. This translates into CASSQDQGAGTGELFF.

The V and J genes are TRBV12-3 or TRBV12-4 and TRBJ1-1; the match to TRBD1 covers 9 bases. CDR3 length: 13 amino acids. The J segment lost 5 bases and the V segment lost 11 bases, leaving 9 bases of the junction unmatched. CDR3 nucleotides: TGTGCCGACAGTTGGACAGGGGTTACTGAAGCTTTCTTT. Its protein is CADSWTGVTEAFF.

The V gene is TRBV7-8, the J gene TRBJ2-5; tentatively, D is TRBD1 or TRBD2 (6 bases each). Germline loops: CDR1 SGHVS, CDR2 FQNEAQ. The CDR3 loop spans 14 amino acids. The V gene lost 6 bases and the J gene lost 13 bases, with 24 bases spanning the gap. The CDR3 here is CASSLTPGGPMWYF. As DNA, the CDR3 is TGTGCCAGCAGTTTAACCCCCGGGGGCCCCATGTGGTACTTC.

This chain uses TRBV3-1 with TRBJ1-3; D is ambiguous. The germline V gene encodes CDR1 LGHDT and CDR2 YNNKEL (reference sequence). V dropped 0 bases and J dropped 2 bases, with 8 bases sitting between them. This CDR3 region has 15 residues. The CDR3 protein is CASSQDRDTGNTIYF. The DNA for the CDR3 is TGTGCCAGCAGCCAAGACCGGGATACTGGAAACACCATATATTTT.

V and J are TRBV18 and TRBJ2-7; 7 bases match TRBD2. Looked up from germline, CDR1 is KGHSH and CDR2 is LQKENI. Trimming removed 3 bases from V and 3 bases from J; junction bases left unmatched: 5. CDR3 length: 14 amino acids. The CDR3 DNA reads TGTGCCAGCTCACCCTCCAGCGGGGTCTACGAGCAGTACTTC. This gives the protein CASSPSSGVYEQYF.

V is TRBV9 and J is TRBJ2-3; a possible D gene is TRBD1 (6 bases). Trimming left V 4 bases short and J 0 bases short, with 15 bases between. CDR3 length: 16 residues. Germline V gives CDR1 SGDLS, CDR2 YYNGEE. CDR3 DNA: TGTGCCAGCAGCCCAAGGACAGCCGACAGCACAGATACGCAGTATTTT. Translating it yields CASSPRTADSTDTQYF.

V is TRBV30 and J is TRBJ2-5; no definite D call. The ends were cut back, 3 bases at V and 5 bases at J, with 10 bases in the middle. The CDR3 contains 12 residues. Per the germline V gene, CDR1 is GTSNPN and CDR2 is SVGIG (reference sequence). In DNA, the CDR3 is TGTGCCTGGAGGCTAGAAGGGGAGACCCAGTACTTC. It is translated as CAWRLEGETQYF.

V usage is TRBV30 and J usage is TRBJ1-5, with D uncertain. Per the germline V gene, CDR1 is GTSNPN and CDR2 is SVGIG (reference sequence). The V gene lost 2 bases and the J gene lost 2 bases, with 10 bases spanning the gap. This CDR3 contains 14 residues. Here the CDR3 DNA reads TGTGCCTGGAGTTTCGGTCAAGGCAATCAGCCCCAGCATTTT. Its protein product is CAWSFGQGNQPQHF. Supplemented by reference TRBV30 and TRBJ1-5, the full variable domain reads SQTIHQWPATLVQPVGSPLSLECTVEGTSNPNLYWYRQAAGRGLQLLFYSVGIGQISSEVPQNLSASRPQDRQFILSSKKLLLSDSGFYLCAWSFGQGNQPQHFGDGTRLSIL.

V is TRBV6-6 and J is TRBJ1-5; 8 bases align to TRBD1. CDR3 length: 14 amino acids. With 6 bases clipped from V and 6 bases from J, the junction kept 7 bases outside the gene matches. Germline values: CDR1 MNHNY, CDR2 SVGAGI (reference sequence). The CDR3 region has the DNA TGTGCCAGCAGCACCGGACAGGGAGCTCAGCCCCAGCATTTT. Translation gives CASSTGQGAQPQHF.

This chain uses TRBV30 with TRBJ2-5; 11 bases map to TRBD2. CDR1 GTSNPN and CDR2 SVGIG come from the germline V gene (reference sequence). This CDR3 comprises 15 residues. J gave up 5 bases and V 0 bases, and 5 bases lay outside the gene matches. This CDR3 is CAWSVGSSGGETQYF. The CDR3, as DNA: TGTGCCTGGAGTGTAGGGTCTAGCGGGGGGGAGACCCAGTACTTC.

The chain uses TRBV12-3 or TRBV12-4 and TRBJ1-5, with D possibly matching TRBD1 (5 bases). The CDR3 contains 16 residues. Trimming pared 5 bases from V and 0 bases from J, leaving 14 bases between. The DNA of the CDR3 is TGTGCCAGCAGTCTAACGGCGGGGGTTAGCAATCAGCCCCAGCATTTT. Its translation is CASSLTAGVSNQPQHF.

The CDR3 loop is CASSLDTTEKLFF. DNA for the CDR3: TGTGCCAGCAGCTTAGATACGACTGAAAAACTGTTTTTT. V usage is TRBV7-9 and J usage is TRBJ1-4; D gene ambiguous. Germline V gene lookup returns CDR1 SEHNR and CDR2 FQNEAQ (reference sequence). Deletions cut 1 base from V and 7 bases from J, with 7 bases between. The CDR3 consists of 13 residues.

This chain links TRBV25-1 with TRBJ2-1; weak D call: TRBD1 (6 bases). V was clipped by 3 bases and J by 6 bases, with 12 bases between them. The CDR3 runs to 14 residues. CDR1 is MGHDK and CDR2 is SYGVNS in the germline V gene. In DNA form, the CDR3 reads TGTGCCAGCAGTGACTCCTTGGACAGCAATGAGCAGTTCTTC. Amino acid sequence: CASSDSLDSNEQFF.

In its sample, this clonotype was seen once. The gene calls are TRBV5-5 and TRBJ2-3; D gene ambiguous. V was pared by 2 bases and J by 0 bases, with 16 bases between. The CDR3 consists of 17 residues. Germline assignment: CDR1 SGHKS and CDR2 YYEKEE (reference sequence). CDR3 nucleotide sequence: TGTGCCAGCAGCTTACCGACCGCGGTCCCTAGCACAGATACGCAGTATTTT. Amino acid sequence: CASSLPTAVPSTDTQYF.

This chain links TRBV25-1 with TRBJ2-6; 7 bases map to TRBD1. With V trimmed by 1 base and J by 2 bases, 5 bases remained unmatched. The germline CDR1 and CDR2 sequences are MGHDK and SYGVNS. CDR3 length: 17 residues. The CDR3 bases are TGTGCCAGCAGTGAATTTGGGACAGTAGCTGGGGCCAACGTCCTGACTTTC. Translated: CASSEFGTVAGANVLTF.

The chain combines TRBV25-1 with TRBJ1-2, with 7 bases matching TRBD1. V lost 4 bases to trimming and J lost 3 bases; unmatched junction nucleotides: 11. The germline V gene encodes CDR1 MGHDK and CDR2 SYGVNS. CDR3 length: 16 amino acids. This CDR3 reads CASSADPGQKYYGYTF. The CDR3 coding sequence is TGTGCCAGCAGTGCTGACCCGGGACAGAAGTACTATGGCTACACCTTC.

The rearrangement joins TRBV14 to TRBJ2-7; 13 bases line up with TRBD2. This CDR3 has 16 residues. Trimming took 4 bases from V and 0 from J; bases not matched to a gene: 3. CDR1 is SGHDN, CDR2 FVKESK, per germline. CDR3 DNA sequence: TGTGCCAGCAGCCGACGACTAGCGGGAGGCTCCTACGAGCAGTACTTC. Encoded protein: CASSRRLAGGSYEQYF.

The V and J genes are TRBV6-6 and TRBJ2-7; D is undetermined. The germline V gene encodes CDR1 MNHNY and CDR2 SVGAGI (reference sequence). The length of the CDR3 is 13 residues. The V gene lost 1 base and the J gene lost 5 bases, with 9 bases spanning the gap. CDR3 sequence (DNA): TGTGCCAGCAGTTACTTGAACCCCAACGAGCAGTACTTC. This gives the protein CASSYLNPNEQYF.

The rearrangement joins TRBV6-5 to TRBJ2-4; D is uncertain. Per germline, CDR1 MNHEY and CDR2 SVGAGI. V gave up 4 bases and J gave up 3 bases, with 13 bases separating them. The CDR3 length is 15 residues. CDR3 region: CASSLRWDGKNIQYF. Here the CDR3 DNA reads TGTGCCAGCAGTTTACGGTGGGATGGCAAAAACATTCAGTACTTC.

The chain has TRBV7-2 and TRBJ1-1, with D perhaps TRBD1 (5 bases). Between the trimmed V and J ends, which lost 5 bases and 5 bases, there was a span of 15 bases. This CDR3 spans 14 amino acids. Germline CDR1 SGHTA, CDR2 FQGNSA. DNA for the CDR3: TGTGCCAGCAGCCACCAATTGGGGGGGACTGAAGCTTTCTTT. It encodes CASSHQLGGTEAFF.

The chain employs TRBV2 and TRBJ2-1; 9 bases align to TRBD1. Germline V gives CDR1 SNHLY, CDR2 FYNNEI. With V trimmed by 3 bases and J by 3 bases, 3 bases remained unmatched. This CDR3 has 15 amino acids. The CDR3 DNA reads TGTGCCAGCAGTGATAGGACAGGGGTCTACAATGAGCAGTTCTTC. It is translated as CASSDRTGVYNEQFF.

This chain uses TRBV15 with TRBJ1-5; D is undetermined. The CDR3 has 15 residues. Germline V CDR1 and CDR2: LNHNV, YYDKDF (reference sequence). V lost 1 base to trimming and J lost 3 bases, with 10 bases between them. The CDR3 bases are TGTGCCACCAGCAGAGTCAAGGGTTTCAATCAGCCCCAGCATTTT. It encodes CATSRVKGFNQPQHF.

The chain combines TRBV25-1 with TRBJ2-1; D is undetermined. The V end lost 0 bases, the J end lost 3 bases, and 3 bases lay between the germline ends. The CDR3 extends over 13 amino acids. Germline V lookup: CDR1 MGHDK, CDR2 SYGVNS. The CDR3 loop reads CASSEYRYNEQFF. CDR3 coding DNA: TGTGCCAGCAGTGAATATCGCTACAATGAGCAGTTCTTC.

This clonotype was counted a few times. The chain employs TRBV2 and TRBJ2-3; TRBD2 matches at 8 bases. J lost 9 bases, V lost 5 bases, and 4 bases had no gene match. Germline V gives CDR1 SNHLY, CDR2 FYNNEI. This CDR3 spans 12 amino acids. CDR3 DNA sequence: TGTGCCAGCAGTCGGGAGGGCCGAACGCAGTATTTT. This translates into CASSREGRTQYF.

The chain has TRBV23-1 and TRBJ2-5; D remains unclear. TRBV23-1 is marked as an open reading frame, function uncertain. This CDR3 spans 14 amino acids. The V gene lost 8 bases and the J gene lost 6 bases, with 19 bases spanning the gap. The CDR3 nucleotides are TGCGCCAGCCGGATAGTAGTGGGAAGAAAGACCCAGTACTTC. This encodes CASRIVVGRKTQYF.